The present entry profiles one T cell receptor (beta chain) with its context. Its antigen is unidentified. This specimen comes from a study of CD8 T cells in ankylosing spondylitis. A single record per CDR3 protein comes from TCRdb applying MiXCR to the 5' RACE reads. Here the sample spans 350,000 to 550,000 distinct CDR3 sequences, roughly 26% being singletons. Trimming at V came to 1 base and at J to 4 bases, leaving 3 bases not matched to a gene. The CDR3 runs to 13 residues. In germline, CDR1 is DFQATT, CDR2 SNEGSKA (reference sequence). General study findings and limits: One TCR beta motif, made up of several highly homologous variants, appeared characteristic of ankylosing spondylitis blood. Clones linked to the disease showed a CD8+ phenotype. They occurred at relatively low frequencies in peripheral blood.

This sequence joins TRBV20-1 and TRBJ1-1; TRBD1 matches 7 bases. The sequencing sample was made of blood, either unsorted or a sorted T cell fraction (not recorded which). This sequence was found in a male donor with ankylosing spondylitis. The CDR3 loop reads CSARGAGGTEAFF. The CDR3 nucleotides read TGCAGTGCTAGAGGCGCAGGGGGCACTGAAGCTTTCTTT.